The 3 T cell receptor beta chains listed next were all sequenced from one sample in a study of graft-versus-host responses after intestinal transplantation. Sequenced by immunoSEQ multiplex PCR; TCRdb stores in-frame clones only, minus some. The sample comprises about 110,000 clones, around 93% of which are singletons, and 0.4% to 0.55% rests with the top ten. Their antigen targets remain unknown. The specimen was unstimulated CD8+ T cells sorted from spleen or lymph node cells, collected before intestinal transplant. The source of these receptors is a human donor who received an intestinal transplant.

Note on this clone: The same CDR3 also results from other DNA sequences found in this sample. CDR3 coding DNA: TGCAGCGTCGCCGGGACAGACTATGGCTACACCTTC. Residues: CSVAGTDYGYTF. This chain connects TRBV29-1 to TRBJ1-2; the match to TRBD1 covers 7 bases. CDR1 and CDR2 (germline): SQVTM, ANQGSEA. With V trimmed by 6 bases and J by 3 bases, 4 bases remained unmatched. The CDR3 loop spans 12 amino acids.

V and J are TRBV10-1 and TRBJ2-7; D call uncertain. V was pared by 6 bases and J by 0 bases, with 12 bases between. Germline CDR1 WNHNN, CDR2 SYGVQD (reference sequence). This CDR3 is built from 14 residues. The CDR3: CASSSGRNSYEQYF. The CDR3 DNA follows: TGCGCCAGCAGCTCTGGCAGGAACTCCTACGAGCAGTACTTC.

The rearrangement joins TRBV6-1 to TRBJ2-7, with 7 bases identical to TRBD1. V lost 6 bases to trimming and J lost 0 bases; unmatched junction nucleotides: 2. The CDR3 is made up of 13 amino acids. The germline CDR1 and CDR2 sequences are MNHNS and SASEGT. DNA for the CDR3: TGTGCCAGCAGGGACAGGATCTCCTACGAGCAGTACTTC. Encoded protein: CASRDRISYEQYF.